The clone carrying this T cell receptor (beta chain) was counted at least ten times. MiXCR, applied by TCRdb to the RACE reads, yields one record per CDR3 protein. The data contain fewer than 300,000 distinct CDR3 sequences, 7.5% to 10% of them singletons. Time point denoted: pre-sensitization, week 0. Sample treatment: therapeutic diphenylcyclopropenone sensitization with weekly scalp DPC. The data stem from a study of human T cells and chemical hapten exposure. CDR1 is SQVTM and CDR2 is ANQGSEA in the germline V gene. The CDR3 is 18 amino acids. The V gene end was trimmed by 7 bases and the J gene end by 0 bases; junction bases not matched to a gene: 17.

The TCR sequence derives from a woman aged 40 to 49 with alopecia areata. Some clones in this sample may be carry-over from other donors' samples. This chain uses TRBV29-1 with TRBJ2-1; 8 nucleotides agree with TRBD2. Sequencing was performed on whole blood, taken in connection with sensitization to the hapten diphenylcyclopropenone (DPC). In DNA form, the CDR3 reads TGCAGCGCCCAAAGCTCGAGCGGGAGACAATCCTCCTACAATGAGCAGTTCTTC. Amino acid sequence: CSAQSSSGRQSSYNEQFF.